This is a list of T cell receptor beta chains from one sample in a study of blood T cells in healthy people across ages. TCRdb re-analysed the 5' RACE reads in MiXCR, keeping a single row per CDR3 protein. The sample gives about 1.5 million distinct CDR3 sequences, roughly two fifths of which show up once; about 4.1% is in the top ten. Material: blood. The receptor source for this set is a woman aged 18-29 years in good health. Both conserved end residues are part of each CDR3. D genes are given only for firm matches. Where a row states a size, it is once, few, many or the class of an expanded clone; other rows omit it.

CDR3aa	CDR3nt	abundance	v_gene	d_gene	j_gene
CAWSGLGNTEAFF	TGTGCCTGGAGTGGCCTAGGGAACACTGAAGCTTTCTTT	once	TRBV30	.	TRBJ1-1
CAISEPGRDRLYGYTF	TGTGCCATCAGTGAGCCCGGGCGGGACAGGCTGTATGGCTACACCTTC	few	TRBV10-3	TRBD1	TRBJ1-2
CASSLAVGSPYNEQYF	TGTGCCAGCAGCTTAGCGGTTGGATCCCCCTACAATGAGCAGTACTTC	.	TRBV7-9	.	TRBJ2-5
CASSLARDKAFYGYTF	TGCGCCAGCAGCTTGGCCCGGGACAAGGCGTTCTATGGCTACACCTTC	few	TRBV5-1	.	TRBJ1-2
CASSPGTRYGYTF	TGTGCCAGCAGCCCCGGGACTCGATATGGCTACACCTTC	.	TRBV12-3/TRBV12-4	.	TRBJ1-2
CASRLGSSWGALHF	TGTGCCAGCAGGCTCGGGAGCTCCTGGGGTGCCCTCCACTTT	.	TRBV6-2/TRBV6-3	.	TRBJ1-6
CASSIDTDTQYF	TGTGCCAGCAGCATCGACACAGATACGCAGTATTTT	many	TRBV7-2	.	TRBJ2-3
CSAGQRETQYF	TGCAGTGCTGGCCAGCGGGAGACCCAGTACTTC	many	TRBV20-1	.	TRBJ2-5
CASRIGINTEAFF	TGTGCCAGCAGAATAGGGATAAACACTGAAGCTTTCTTT	.	TRBV12-3/TRBV12-4	.	TRBJ1-1
CASTLTGETPEAFF	TGCGCCAGCACCTTGACAGGGGAAACCCCTGAAGCTTTCTTT	many	TRBV5-1	TRBD1	TRBJ1-1
CASSQKFGRTVNEQYF	TGTGCCAGCAGCCAAAAGTTCGGCAGAACGGTGAATGAGCAGTACTTC	.	TRBV3-1	.	TRBJ2-7
CASNLGGPPDTQYF	TGCGCCAGCAACTTGGGAGGGCCCCCAGATACGCAGTATTTT	.	TRBV5-1	TRBD2	TRBJ2-3
CATSDYSDGHNEQFF	TGTGCCACCAGTGATTATTCCGACGGTCACAATGAGCAGTTCTTC	few	TRBV24-1	.	TRBJ2-1
CSARAKQGTLAKNIQYF	TGCAGTGCTAGAGCAAAACAGGGGACCTTAGCCAAAAACATTCAGTACTTC	.	TRBV20-1	TRBD1	TRBJ2-4
CSASPQDRFYGYTF	TGCAGTGCTAGTCCCCAGGACCGCTTCTATGGCTACACCTTC	few	TRBV20-1	.	TRBJ1-2
CASSLRGLAGSYNEQFF	TGTGCCAGCAGTCTCCGGGGACTAGCGGGCTCATACAATGAGCAGTTCTTC	few	TRBV2	TRBD2	TRBJ2-1
CSARDAWSTRSEQFF	TGCAGTGCTAGAGACGCCTGGTCCACCCGGAGTGAGCAGTTCTTC	.	TRBV20-1	.	TRBJ2-1
CASRPEGNIQYF	TGTGCCAGCAGGCCTGAGGGGAACATTCAGTACTTC	.	TRBV12-3/TRBV12-4	.	TRBJ2-4
CASSPALETQYF	TGTGCCAGCAGCCCTGCTCTGGAGACCCAGTACTTC	few	TRBV3-1	.	TRBJ2-5
CASSEGRVRNTEAFF	TGTGCCAGCAGTGAAGGTAGGGTGAGGAACACTGAAGCTTTCTTT	.	TRBV2	.	TRBJ1-1
CSVGWGNHYGYTF	TGCAGCGTTGGGTGGGGGAACCACTATGGCTACACCTTC	few	TRBV29-1	.	TRBJ1-2
CASSRPGSGPTDTQYF	TGTGCCAGCAGCCGCCCCGGAAGCGGCCCCACAGATACGCAGTATTTT	.	TRBV12-3/TRBV12-4	.	TRBJ2-3
CASKGQGNMNTEAFF	TGCGCCAGCAAAGGGCAGGGCAACATGAACACTGAAGCTTTCTTT	.	TRBV5-1	.	TRBJ1-1
CASSPRTGRRTDTQYF	TGTGCCAGCAGCCCCAGGACGGGAAGAAGGACAGATACGCAGTATTTT	.	TRBV11-2	.	TRBJ2-3
CASSVTGDSYNEQFF	TGTGCCAGCAGCGTAACGGGGGACTCCTACAATGAGCAGTTCTTC	.	TRBV9	.	TRBJ2-1
CSVTSRLAGASIGGEQYF	TGCAGCGTGACGTCCAGGCTAGCGGGGGCCTCTATAGGAGGAGAGCAGTACTTC	few	TRBV29-1	TRBD2	TRBJ2-7
CSAPGEAGYGYTF	TGCAGTGCCCCGGGGGAAGCGGGCTATGGCTACACCTTC	.	TRBV20-1	.	TRBJ1-2
CASSQRVDYEQYF	TGTGCCAGCAGCCAGCGGGTAGACTACGAGCAGTACTTC	.	TRBV6-5	.	TRBJ2-7
CASSQDFGQYSYEQYF	TGCGCCAGCAGCCAAGATTTCGGACAGTACTCCTACGAGCAGTACTTC	.	TRBV4-3	.	TRBJ2-7
CASSPAGTGVEKIHGYTF	TGCGCCAGCAGCCCGGCCGGGACAGGGGTCGAGAAGATACATGGCTACACCTTC	.	TRBV5-1	TRBD1	TRBJ1-2
CASSLIGGQDTYGYTF	TGTGCCAGCAGTTTAATCGGAGGGCAAGATACCTATGGCTACACCTTC	.	TRBV27	.	TRBJ1-2